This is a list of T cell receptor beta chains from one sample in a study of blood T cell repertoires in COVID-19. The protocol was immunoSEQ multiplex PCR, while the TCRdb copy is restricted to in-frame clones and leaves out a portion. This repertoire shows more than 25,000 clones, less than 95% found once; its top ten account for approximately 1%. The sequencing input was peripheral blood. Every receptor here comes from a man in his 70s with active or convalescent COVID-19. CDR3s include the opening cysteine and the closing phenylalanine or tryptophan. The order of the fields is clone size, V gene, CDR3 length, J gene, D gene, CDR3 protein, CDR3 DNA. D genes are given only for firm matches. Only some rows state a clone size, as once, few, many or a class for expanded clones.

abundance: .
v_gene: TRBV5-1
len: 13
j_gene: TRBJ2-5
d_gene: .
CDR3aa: CASSAMNSGVRHF
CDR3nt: TGCGCCAGCAGCGCGATGAATTCAGGGGTTAGGCACTTC

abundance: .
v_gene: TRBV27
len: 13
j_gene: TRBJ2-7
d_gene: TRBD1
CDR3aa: CASSRDRRYEQYF
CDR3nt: TGTGCCAGCAGCCGGGACAGACGCTACGAGCAGTACTTC

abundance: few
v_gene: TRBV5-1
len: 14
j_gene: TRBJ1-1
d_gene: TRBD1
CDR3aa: CASSLMDRATEAFF
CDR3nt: TGCGCCAGCAGCCTAATGGACAGGGCGACTGAAGCTTTCTTT

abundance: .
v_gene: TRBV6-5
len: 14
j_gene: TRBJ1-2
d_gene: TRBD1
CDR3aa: CASSSRDSLYGYTF
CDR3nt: TGTGCCAGCAGTTCCCGGGACAGCCTTTATGGCTACACCTTC

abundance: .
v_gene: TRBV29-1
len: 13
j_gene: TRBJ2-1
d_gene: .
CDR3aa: CSVGRTGYNEQFF
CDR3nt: TGCAGCGTTGGACGGACTGGGTACAATGAGCAGTTCTTC

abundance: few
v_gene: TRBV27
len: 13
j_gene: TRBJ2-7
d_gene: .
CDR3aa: CASSPLDSYEQYF
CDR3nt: TGTGCCAGCAGCCCACTCGACTCCTACGAGCAGTACTTC

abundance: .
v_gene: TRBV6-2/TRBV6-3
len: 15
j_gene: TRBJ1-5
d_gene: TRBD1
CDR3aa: CASSYMAGGYQPQHF
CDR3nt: TGTGCCAGCAGTTACATGGCAGGGGGGTATCAGCCCCAGCATTTT

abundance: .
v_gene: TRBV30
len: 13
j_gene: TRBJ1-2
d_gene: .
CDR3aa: CAWSANPNYGYTF
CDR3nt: TGTGCCTGGAGTGCCAATCCTAACTATGGCTACACCTTC

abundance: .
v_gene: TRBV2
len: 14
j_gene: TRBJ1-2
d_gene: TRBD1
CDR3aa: CASSKTGYDYGYTF
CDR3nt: TGTGCCAGCAGTAAGACAGGGTACGACTATGGCTACACCTTC

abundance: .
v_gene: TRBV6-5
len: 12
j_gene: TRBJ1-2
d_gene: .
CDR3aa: CASKDTVVGYTF
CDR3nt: TGTGCCAGCAAGGACACCGTAGTTGGCTACACCTTC

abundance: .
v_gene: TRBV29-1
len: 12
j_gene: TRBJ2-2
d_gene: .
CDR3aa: CSARGGTGELFF
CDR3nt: TGCAGCGCCCGGGGTGGCACCGGGGAGCTGTTTTTT

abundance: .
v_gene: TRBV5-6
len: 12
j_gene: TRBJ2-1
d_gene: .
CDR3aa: CASSPRAGEQFF
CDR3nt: TGTGCCAGCAGCCCTAGGGCGGGTGAGCAGTTCTTC

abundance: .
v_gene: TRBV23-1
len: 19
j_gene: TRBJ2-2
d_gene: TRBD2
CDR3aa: CASSQSSRSGGDNTGELFF
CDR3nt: TGCGCCAGCAGTCAATCGTCCCGCAGCGGGGGGGATAACACCGGGGAGCTGTTTTTT

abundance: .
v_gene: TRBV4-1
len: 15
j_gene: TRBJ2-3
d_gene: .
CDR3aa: CASSQVGLSTDTQYF
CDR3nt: TGCGCCAGCAGCCAAGTGGGGCTTAGCACAGATACGCAGTATTTT